Listed below are T cell receptor beta chains from one sample, sequenced in a study of metastatic and nonmetastatic thyroid tumors. TCRdb called clones again from the PCR reads with MiXCR. This table has around 26,000 clones, around 15% appearing once. The specimen was blood. The receptors here all came from a female donor with papillary thyroid cancer or a benign thyroid nodule (not recorded which). Some clones in this sample may be carry-over from other donors' samples. Both conserved end residues are part of each CDR3.

TRBJ1-5 TRBV4-1 15 CASSQEGQRSQPQHF
TRBJ2-3 TRBV7-3 11 CASSLGQGTNF
TRBJ2-3 TRBV29-1 14 CSVAVPRERDTQYF
TRBJ1-3 TRBV4-2 14 CASSQVQASRTIYF
TRBJ2-1 TRBV7-6 13 CASSAGVNNEQFF
TRBJ2-1 TRBV20-1 12 CSARTRGNEQFF
TRBJ2-1 TRBV11-3 13 CASSFSGWIEQFF
TRBJ2-5 TRBV5-1 15 CASSLDAGMGETQYF
TRBJ2-7 TRBV28 11 CASSAYYEQYF
TRBJ1-5 TRBV28 14 CASSLIQTYQPQHF
TRBJ2-3 TRBV5-4 18 CASSLALAVKTSTDTQYF
TRBJ1-1 TRBV20-1 14 CSARPTGRDTEAFF
TRBJ2-7 TRBV12-3/TRBV12-4 14 CASSATASSYEQYF
TRBJ2-3 TRBV19 15 CASGGPCSSTDTQYF
TRBJ1-1 TRBV29-1 12 CSAVGDNTEAFF
TRBJ2-7 TRBV11-2 15 CASSPPGQGNNEQYF
TRBJ2-1 TRBV5-1 15 CASTELAGGYNEQFF
TRBJ2-2 TRBV28 13 CASSLGVTGELFF
TRBJ2-3 TRBV5-1 18 CASSRRAGTGITTDTQYF
TRBJ2-1 TRBV19 16 CASSPGLAGTNNEQFF
TRBJ2-7 TRBV30 15 CAWSSGQGSSYEQYF
TRBJ1-2 TRBV5-1 13 CASSPEGGSGYTF
TRBJ1-1 TRBV14 15 CASSQDRGRGTEAFF